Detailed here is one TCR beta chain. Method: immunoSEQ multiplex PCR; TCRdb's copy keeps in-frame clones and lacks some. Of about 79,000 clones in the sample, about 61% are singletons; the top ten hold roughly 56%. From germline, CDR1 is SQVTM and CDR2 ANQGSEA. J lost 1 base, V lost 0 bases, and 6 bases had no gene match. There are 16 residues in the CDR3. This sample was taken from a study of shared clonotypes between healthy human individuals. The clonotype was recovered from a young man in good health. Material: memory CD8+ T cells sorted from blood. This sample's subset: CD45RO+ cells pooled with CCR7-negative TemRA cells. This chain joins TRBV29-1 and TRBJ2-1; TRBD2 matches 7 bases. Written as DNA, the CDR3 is TGCAGCGTTGAAGAGGAGGGAGGGGCATCCTACAATGAGCAGTTCTTC. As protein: CSVEEEGGASYNEQFF.